These T cell receptor beta chains were read from a single sample in a study of blood T cells in healthy people across ages. Using its own MiXCR run on the 5' RACE reads, TCRdb lists one record per CDR3 protein. The table records roughly 2 million distinct CDR3 sequences, less than 50% of them present only once. The sample taken for sequencing was blood. These receptors came from a middle-aged woman in good health. The CDR3 runs from the conserved cysteine through the conserved F or W. A D gene is named only where the DNA matches it firmly. Clone size is not always given. Where it is, it says once, few, many or a class for expanded clones.

TGTGCCAGCAGCCCCTCTTTGACAGGGGCGGAAGGCTACACCTTC | CASSPSLTGAEGYTF | few | TRBJ1-2 | TRBV7-2 | TRBD1
TGTGCCAGCAGTCAGGACAGGTCATCACGCTGGGCCAATCAGCCCCAGCATTTT | CASSQDRSSRWANQPQHF | . | TRBJ1-5 | TRBV6-1 | TRBD1
TGTGCCAGCAGCCAAGAGGATAGACCCTACGAGCAGTACTTC | CASSQEDRPYEQYF | few | TRBJ2-7 | TRBV14 | .
TGTGCCAGCAGCGGGGCGGGGAGAGTCGAGCAGTACTTC | CASSGAGRVEQYF | . | TRBJ2-7 | TRBV7-2 | .
TGTGCCAGCAGCCCGGGGACTAGCGGATTCACAGATACGCAGTATTTT | CASSPGTSGFTDTQYF | few | TRBJ2-3 | TRBV5-6 | TRBD2
TGCGCCAGCAATCTGGGTAACACCGGGGAGCTGTTTTTT | CASNLGNTGELFF | . | TRBJ2-2 | TRBV5-1 | .
TGTGCCAGCAGTTTACAGGGTAGCTATGGCTACACCTTC | CASSLQGSYGYTF | many | TRBJ1-2 | TRBV27 | .
TGTGCCAGCAGCTTAGACGGTAGCGAGAGATACAATGAGCAGTACTTC | CASSLDGSERYNEQYF | . | TRBJ2-7 | TRBV11-3 | .
TGTGCCAGCAGCTTCGGACGGACAGGGGGGACAGATACGCAGTATTTT | CASSFGRTGGTDTQYF | . | TRBJ2-3 | TRBV7-9 | TRBD1
TGTGCCAGCAGCCCCACCCCCTACAATGAGCAGTTCTTC | CASSPTPYNEQFF | few | TRBJ2-1 | TRBV14 | .
TGTGCCAGCAGCCAAGATGAGGCGGGGTTCGGTTCACCCCTCCACTTT | CASSQDEAGFGSPLHF | . | TRBJ1-6 | TRBV4-2 | .
TGTGCCAGCAGCCCCTCATTGAGAGCGGCTTACAATGAGCAGTTCTTC | CASSPSLRAAYNEQFF | . | TRBJ2-1 | TRBV7-2 | .
TGTGCCACCAGTGATTTACGGAGGGGTCCTCCTGATGAGCAGTTCTTC | CATSDLRRGPPDEQFF | few | TRBJ2-1 | TRBV24-1 | .
TGTGCCAGCAGCCAAGATTCCCGGGCGGACTTCTATGGCTACACCTTC | CASSQDSRADFYGYTF | few | TRBJ1-2 | TRBV4-2 | .
TGCAGTGCTCCTACACCGGGACAGCGAGAAGGGGCTTTCTTT | CSAPTPGQREGAFF | . | TRBJ1-1 | TRBV20-1 | TRBD1
TGTGCCAGCAGAGATACAGGGGGCCTGTCCTACGAGCAGTACTTC | CASRDTGGLSYEQYF | few | TRBJ2-7 | TRBV6-2/TRBV6-3 | TRBD1
TGTGCCAGCAGTGAAGGAACAGGATACATTCAGTACTTC | CASSEGTGYIQYF | . | TRBJ2-4 | TRBV6-1 | .
TGTGCCAGCTCACCTCAAACACAAGAGACCCAGTACTTC | CASSPQTQETQYF | . | TRBJ2-5 | TRBV18 | .
TGTGCCAGCAGCCAAGCTTTCCACAATGAGCAGTTCTTC | CASSQAFHNEQFF | . | TRBJ2-1 | TRBV3-1 | .
TGCAGCGCCCTGGACGGGATCTCCTACAATGAGCAGTACTTC | CSALDGISYNEQYF | once | TRBJ2-7 | TRBV29-1 | .
TGTGCCAGCAGCTTAGATCTAGCGGTAGACACAGATACGCAGTATTTT | CASSLDLAVDTDTQYF | many | TRBJ2-3 | TRBV7-2 | TRBD2
TGCGCCAGCAGCTTGGCCGTCGGATACTCTGGGGCCAACGTCCTGACTTTC | CASSLAVGYSGANVLTF | . | TRBJ2-6 | TRBV5-1 | .
TGCAGTGCTATCGGACTAGCTGGGTCCTACAATGAGCAGTTCTTC | CSAIGLAGSYNEQFF | once | TRBJ2-1 | TRBV20-1 | TRBD2
TGTGCCAGCAGCCTGACAGGGGCGCACGGCTATGGCTACACCTTC | CASSLTGAHGYGYTF | . | TRBJ1-2 | TRBV2 | TRBD1
TGCAGTTGGACAGGGGAAACCTACGAGCAGTACTTC | CSWTGETYEQYF | . | TRBJ2-7 | TRBV29-1 | TRBD1
TGTGCCAGCAGCCAAGAGGGCGGGGGGCTTAATGAGCAGTTCTTC | CASSQEGGGLNEQFF | . | TRBJ2-1 | TRBV4-2 | TRBD2
TGTGCCAGCAGCCCTTGGACAGGGTTGGAGACCCAGTACTTC | CASSPWTGLETQYF | . | TRBJ2-5 | TRBV7-2 | TRBD1
TGCAGTGCTACTGGGACACCTCGGGAAAAACTGTTTTTT | CSATGTPREKLFF | . | TRBJ1-4 | TRBV20-1 | .
TGCAGCGTTGAGGCTTTTCCTAGCGGGGGCACAGATACGCAGTATTTT | CSVEAFPSGGTDTQYF | . | TRBJ2-3 | TRBV29-1 | TRBD2
TGTGCTAGTGGTTTGGTACAAGGGGGACTAGCGGCTTCCGGAGATGCGCAGTATTTT | CASGLVQGGLAASGDAQYF | . | TRBJ2-3 | TRBV12-5 | TRBD2
TGTGCCAGCAGACCCAGGGGTGCCTCTGGGGCCAACGTCCTGACTTTC | CASRPRGASGANVLTF | . | TRBJ2-6 | TRBV6-6 | .
TGTGCCAGCAGAGATCAACGAGCGGGTGAGCAGTTCTTC | CASRDQRAGEQFF | . | TRBJ2-1 | TRBV6-1 | .
TGTGCCAGCAAAATCAGGGGGGATCCTGGGGCCAACGTCCTGACTTTC | CASKIRGDPGANVLTF | few | TRBJ2-6 | TRBV6-2/TRBV6-3 | .
TGTGCCAGCAGCCAGACCGCAACCTACGAGCAGTTCTTC | CASSQTATYEQFF | . | TRBJ2-1 | TRBV4-2 | .
TGCGCCAGCACCCCTGGCGGGGCGAATGAAAACGAGCAGTACTTC | CASTPGGANENEQYF | . | TRBJ2-7 | TRBV5-1 | .
TGTGCCAGCAGCCAAGAGGGCAGGAGACACAATGAGCAGTTCTTC | CASSQEGRRHNEQFF | once | TRBJ2-1 | TRBV14 | .
TGTGCCAGCAGTTTAGGAGTAGACACTGAAGCTTTCTTT | CASSLGVDTEAFF | once | TRBJ1-1 | TRBV27 | .
TGTGCCAGCAGCCAAGATATTGGAGTAACCTACGAGCAGTACTTC | CASSQDIGVTYEQYF | . | TRBJ2-7 | TRBV4-2 | .
TGTGCCAGCAGCCCCGGGAGAGATCTAGACAGAGGGGCAGATACGCAGTATTTT | CASSPGRDLDRGADTQYF | . | TRBJ2-3 | TRBV9 | .
TGTGCCAGCAGCTTAGGGTCCTATAATTCACCCCTCCACTTT | CASSLGSYNSPLHF | many | TRBJ1-6 | TRBV7-2 | .
TGCAGTGCCCCACAATACCGGACAGGGTGGGGCGAGACCCAGTACTTC | CSAPQYRTGWGETQYF | . | TRBJ2-5 | TRBV20-1 | TRBD1
TGTGCCACCGGACTAGCGGGGGATACGCAGTATTTT | CATGLAGDTQYF | . | TRBJ2-3 | TRBV10-3 | TRBD2
TGTGCCAGCAGCATTAGCGGGGACGGCTACTACGAGCAGTACTTC | CASSISGDGYYEQYF | few | TRBJ2-7 | TRBV7-2 | TRBD2
TGTGCCAGCAGTACCATAACAGGGTCGTCCAACTATGGCTACACCTTC | CASSTITGSSNYGYTF | once | TRBJ1-2 | TRBV28 | .
TGTGCCAGCAGCTTAGGGGCCGGGACAGGGCCAGGATTCGGGGCCAACGTCCTGACTTTC | CASSLGAGTGPGFGANVLTF | . | TRBJ2-6 | TRBV11-3 | TRBD1
TGTGCCAGCAGCCTTGCGGGGCTGGAGGAAAAACTGTTTTTT | CASSLAGLEEKLFF | . | TRBJ1-4 | TRBV7-2 | .
TGCGCCAGCAATACAGGGTTAGGGGCCAACGTCCTGACTTTC | CASNTGLGANVLTF | few | TRBJ2-6 | TRBV5-1 | .
TGTGCCAGCAGCGCCAGGGATGAGAGTTCGACGCAGTATTTT | CASSARDESSTQYF | . | TRBJ2-3 | TRBV7-9 | .
TGTGCCAGCAGTGAAAGCGGACTAGCGGGGAAAAATGAGCAGTTCTTC | CASSESGLAGKNEQFF | . | TRBJ2-1 | TRBV2 | TRBD2
TGTGCCAGCAGCTTAGAGTACAGCCAGCAGCAGTACTTC | CASSLEYSQQQYF | . | TRBJ2-7 | TRBV7-4 | .